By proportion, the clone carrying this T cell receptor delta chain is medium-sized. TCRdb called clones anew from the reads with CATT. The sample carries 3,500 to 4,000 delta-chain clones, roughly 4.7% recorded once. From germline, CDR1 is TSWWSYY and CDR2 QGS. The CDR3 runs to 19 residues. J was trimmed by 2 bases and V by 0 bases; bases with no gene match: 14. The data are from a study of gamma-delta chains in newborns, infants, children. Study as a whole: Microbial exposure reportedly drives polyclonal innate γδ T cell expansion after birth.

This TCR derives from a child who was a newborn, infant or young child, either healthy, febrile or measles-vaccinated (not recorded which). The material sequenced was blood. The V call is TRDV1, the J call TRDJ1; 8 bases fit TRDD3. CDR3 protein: CALGELVVSGIPGTDKLIF. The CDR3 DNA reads TGTGCTCTTGGGGAACTAGTGGTATCGGGGATACCGGGGACCGATAAACTCATCTTT.